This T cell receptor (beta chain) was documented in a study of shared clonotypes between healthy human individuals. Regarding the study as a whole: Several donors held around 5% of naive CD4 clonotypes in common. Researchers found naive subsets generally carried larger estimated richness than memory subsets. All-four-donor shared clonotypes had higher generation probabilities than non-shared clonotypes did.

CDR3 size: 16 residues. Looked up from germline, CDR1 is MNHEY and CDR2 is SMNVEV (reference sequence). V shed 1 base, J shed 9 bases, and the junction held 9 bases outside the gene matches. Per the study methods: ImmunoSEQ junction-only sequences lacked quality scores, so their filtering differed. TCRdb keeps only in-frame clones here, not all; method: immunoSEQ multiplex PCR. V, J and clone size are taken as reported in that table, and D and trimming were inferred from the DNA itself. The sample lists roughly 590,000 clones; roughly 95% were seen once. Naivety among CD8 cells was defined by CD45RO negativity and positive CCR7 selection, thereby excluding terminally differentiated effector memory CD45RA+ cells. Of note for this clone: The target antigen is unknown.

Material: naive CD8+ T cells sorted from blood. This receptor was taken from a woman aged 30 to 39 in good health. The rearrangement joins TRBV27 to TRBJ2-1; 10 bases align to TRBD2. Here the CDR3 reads CASSLLLAGGSVEQFF. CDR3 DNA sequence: TGTGCCAGCAGTTTATTGTTAGCGGGAGGTTCTGTTGAGCAGTTCTTC.